This record looks at one T cell receptor beta chain sequence and its context. Its antigen is currently unknown. The source of the sample is a study of shared clonotypes between healthy human individuals. The wider study: Donor ages ranged 18 to 49 years: a couple of women, a few men.

In germline, CDR1 is SGHVS, CDR2 FNYEAQ. The CDR3 is 15 amino acids. Trimming removed 2 bases from V and 1 base from J, with 8 bases in between. The investigators split CD4+ cells into a CD45RA+ naive subset and a CD45RA-negative memory subset. Study-wide results and limits: Large depth notwithstanding, sorted-subset sequencing proved incomplete by rarefaction. The study sampled only blood, and tissue repertoires likely differ.

Some clones are missing from TCRdb's copy, which holds only in-frame ones; the method was immunoSEQ multiplex PCR. The sample holds about 2.3 million clones, 92% seen once. Sample: naive CD4+ T cells from PBMCs. The subset is: CD45RA+ positively selected. This TCR was sampled from a man between 18 and 29 years old in good health. Some clones in this sample may be carry-over from other donors' samples. This chain connects TRBV7-6 to TRBJ2-2; the D is unclear. The CDR3 DNA sequence: TGTGCCAGCAGCTTATATAGAGGGAACACCGGGGAGCTGTTTTTT. It specifies CASSLYRGNTGELFF.